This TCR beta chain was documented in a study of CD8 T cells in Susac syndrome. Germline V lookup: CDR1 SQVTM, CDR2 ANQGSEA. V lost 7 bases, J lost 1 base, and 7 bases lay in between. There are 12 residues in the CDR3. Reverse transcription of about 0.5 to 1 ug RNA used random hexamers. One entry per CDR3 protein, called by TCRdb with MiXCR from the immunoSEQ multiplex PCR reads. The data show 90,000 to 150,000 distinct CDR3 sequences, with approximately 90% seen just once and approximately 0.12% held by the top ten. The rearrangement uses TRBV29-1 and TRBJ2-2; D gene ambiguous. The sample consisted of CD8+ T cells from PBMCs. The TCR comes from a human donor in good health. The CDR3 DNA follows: TGCAGCGCCGATAAGAACACCGGGGAGCTGTTTTTT. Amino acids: CSADKNTGELFF.